Following are 27 T cell receptor beta chains from one sample sequenced in a study of cytomegalovirus exposure and HLA in healthy donors. The PCR was carried out with 60 Vbeta primers and 13 Jbeta primers. The table came from immunoSEQ multiplex PCR; TCRdb's copy has only in-frame clones and leaves some out. This sample carries about 82,000 clones, around 77% of them seen once, and the ten largest clones take around 3.4%. The sample comprised PBMCs. Receptors were obtained from a man aged 50 to 59 in good health and CMV-seronegative.

The J gene is TRBJ2-5, the V gene TRBV4-1; 12 nucleotides match TRBD2. Germline CDR1 and CDR2: MGHRA and YSYEKL. The J segment lost 2 bases and the V segment lost 3 bases, leaving 1 base of the junction unmatched. CDR3 length: 15 amino acids. For the CDR3, the DNA is TGCGCCAGCAGCCACACTAGCGGGGGGCAAGAGACCCAGTACTTC. Translated: CASSHTSGGQETQYF.

This chain uses TRBV19 with TRBJ1-3; 12 bases line up with TRBD1. The CDR3 covers 18 residues. Germline CDR1 reads LNHDA; CDR2 reads SQIVND (reference sequence). J lost 1 base, V lost 7 bases, and 11 bases had no gene match. This CDR3 is CASTAGTGGALSGNTIYF. DNA of the CDR3: TGTGCCAGTACCGCCGGGACAGGGGGCGCCTTGTCTGGAAACACCATATATTTT.

The gene calls are TRBV27 and TRBJ2-5; 8 positions agree with TRBD1. This CDR3 spans 14 amino acids. J lost 4 bases, V lost 6 bases, and 7 bases had no gene match. Germline CDR1 MNHEY, CDR2 SMNVEV (reference sequence). The CDR3 loop is CASRKRQGRETQYF. The CDR3, as DNA: TGTGCCAGCAGAAAGAGACAGGGGAGAGAGACCCAGTACTTC.

As DNA, the CDR3 is TGTGCCAGCCGTTATCGGAGTGAGAACTATGGCTACACCTTC. Protein: CASRYRSENYGYTF. The chain links TRBV5-4 to TRBJ1-2; D not certain. CDR3 length: 14 amino acids. Trimming cost V 7 bases and J 2 bases, with 15 bases left between them. The germline gives CDR1 SGHNT, CDR2 YYREEE (reference sequence).

V usage is TRBV5-4 and J usage is TRBJ2-1; 13 positions match TRBD2. Germline V CDR1 and CDR2: SGHNT, YYREEE (reference sequence). With V trimmed by 4 bases and J by 10 bases, 17 bases remained unmatched. The CDR3 length is 18 residues. The CDR3 loop is CASSPGLAGALPFGEQFF. In nucleotides, the CDR3 is TGTGCCAGCAGCCCCGGACTAGCGGGGGCCCTTCCCTTCGGAGAGCAGTTCTTC. Complete variable domain (other parts from reference TRBV5-4 and TRBJ2-1): ETGVTQSPTHLIKTRGQQVTLRCSSQSGHNTVSWYQQALGQGPQFIFQYYREEENGRGNFPPRFSGLQFPNYSSELNVNALELDDSALYLCASSPGLAGALPFGEQFFGPGTRLTVL.

The chain joins TRBV7-8 to TRBJ2-5; TRBD1 matches 9 bases. After removal of 1 base from V and 7 bases from J, the junction contained 13 bases not matched to a gene. Per the germline V gene, CDR1 is SGHVS and CDR2 is FQNEAQ. The CDR3 has 17 amino acids. CDR3 residues: CASSLGGRDRDLLTQYF. CDR3 bases: TGTGCCAGCAGCTTAGGGGGTCGGGACAGGGACCTTCTGACCCAGTACTTC.

The chain joins TRBV30 to TRBJ2-1; perhaps TRBD1 as D (6 bases). This CDR3 has 12 residues. Germline lookup yields CDR1 GTSNPN and CDR2 SVGIG (reference sequence). V shed 8 bases and J shed 6 bases, with 14 bases lying between them. The CDR3 DNA sequence: TGTGCCCAGAGGGGGTCAGGCAATGAGCAGTTCTTC. Protein product: CAQRGSGNEQFF.

J is TRBJ2-3 and V is TRBV5-6; 10 bases match TRBD1. The V gene's germline CDR1 is SGHDT and CDR2 YYEEEE. The V segment lost 4 bases and the J segment 3 bases; nucleotides outside the gene matches: 5. This CDR3 region has 15 residues. CDR3 loop: CASSAGQGLTDTQYF. For the CDR3, the DNA is TGTGCCAGCAGCGCGGGACAGGGGCTGACAGATACGCAGTATTTT.

J is TRBJ2-7 and V is TRBV6-5; 11 nucleotides match TRBD2. J lost 4 bases, V lost 6 bases, and 8 bases had no gene match. From germline, CDR1 is MNHEY and CDR2 SVGAGI. CDR3 length: 15 amino acids. In DNA form, the CDR3 reads TGTGCCAGCAGCCAACCTCTAGCGGGGGGTTACGAGCAGTACTTC. It encodes CASSQPLAGGYEQYF.

This chain joins TRBV25-1 and TRBJ2-1, with D maybe TRBD2 (5 bases). Looked up from germline, CDR1 is MGHDK and CDR2 is SYGVNS. This CDR3 is 14 amino acids long. V gave up 6 bases and J gave up 8 bases, with 17 bases separating them. The CDR3: CASSPGISTDEQFF. CDR3 nucleotides: TGTGCCAGCAGCCCCGGGATTTCCACAGATGAGCAGTTCTTC.

This chain joins TRBV9 and TRBJ2-2, with a tentative D call TRBD1 (5 bases). V lost 4 bases and J 7 bases, leaving 8 bases between the germline ends. CDR1 SGDLS and CDR2 YYNGEE come from the germline V gene. The CDR3 has 12 amino acids. The CDR3 here is CASSRRGGELFF. For the CDR3, the DNA is TGTGCCAGCAGCCGAAGGGGCGGGGAGCTGTTTTTT.

On this clone itself: This probably arose from a read error, given a far larger clone one base away. The chain recombines TRBV19 with TRBJ2-1; 11 bases agree with TRBD2. V shed 1 base, J shed 0 bases, and the junction held 8 bases outside the gene matches. The CDR3 has 19 amino acids. Germline CDR1 and CDR2: LNHDA and SQIVND (reference sequence). The CDR3 DNA follows: TGTGCCAGTAGTATAGGTGCTAGCGGGGGGTTTAGCTCCTACAATGAGCAGTTCTTC. It is translated as CASSIGASGGFSSYNEQFF.

The chain combines TRBV5-1 with TRBJ2-5; D not resolved. Trimming took 0 bases from V and 5 from J, leaving 14 bases between them. This CDR3 has 15 amino acids. Germline CDR1 is SGHRS and CDR2 is YFSETQ. This CDR3 reads CASSLESRSVETQYF. The CDR3 DNA sequence: TGCGCCAGCAGCTTGGAAAGCAGGTCTGTTGAGACCCAGTACTTC.

This clone turned up a few times. V gene TRBV7-2 combines with J gene TRBJ1-1, with D possibly TRBD1 on 5 matching bases. V lost 1 base to trimming and J lost 8 bases, with 11 bases between them. The germline V gene encodes CDR1 SGHTA and CDR2 FQGNSA. There are 13 residues in the CDR3. The CDR3 nucleotides are TGTGCCAGCAGCTTAGTCGCGGGGGGAGAAGCTTTCTTT. It codes for CASSLVAGGEAFF. The full variable domain, in which reference TRBV7-2 and TRBJ1-1 provide the parts outside the CDR3, is GAGVSQSPSNKVTEKGKDVELRCDPISGHTALYWYRQSLGQGLEFLIYFQGNSAPDKSGLPSDRFSAERTGGSVSTLTIQRTQQEDSAVYLCASSLVAGGEAFFGQGTRLTVV.

The chain's CDR3 is CASSYTRTSGGARTGELFF. The CDR3 nucleotides read TGTGCCAGCAGCTACACTCGGACTAGCGGGGGGGCGAGGACCGGGGAGCTGTTTTTT. The J gene is TRBJ2-2, the V gene TRBV7-2; 15 bases map to TRBD2. Per the germline V gene, CDR1 is SGHTA and CDR2 is FQGNSA. V shed 4 bases, J shed 5 bases, and the junction held 11 bases outside the gene matches. The CDR3 is 19 amino acids.

The chain links TRBV9 to TRBJ2-5; D perhaps matches TRBD1 (5 bases). The V gene lost 0 bases and the J gene lost 5 bases, with 11 bases spanning the gap. CDR1 and CDR2 from the germline V gene are SGDLS and YYNGEE. The CDR3 is 14 residues long. CDR3 nucleotide sequence: TGTGCCAGCAGCGTAGAGGTGGGGCGGGAGACCCAGTACTTC. This encodes CASSVEVGRETQYF.

V gene TRBV9 combines with J gene TRBJ2-5, with D possibly being TRBD2 (7 bases). V was clipped by 0 bases and J by 5 bases, with 17 bases between them. The CDR3 has 16 residues. Germline-derived CDR1 and CDR2 are SGDLS and YYNGEE. CDR3 nucleotide sequence: TGTGCCAGCAGCGTAGGGGAAGGGGGGGGGCGGGAGACCCAGTACTTC. Translating it yields CASSVGEGGGRETQYF.

The chain is built from TRBV18 and TRBJ1-6; possibly TRBD1 for D (5 bases). Germline CDR1 and CDR2: KGHSH and LQKENI. V gave up 3 bases and J gave up 9 bases, with 9 bases separating them. The CDR3 length is 13 residues. This CDR3 reads CASSPEGSSPLHF. The CDR3 nucleotides are TGTGCCAGCTCACCGGAGGGGTCTTCACCCCTCCACTTT.

The rearrangement joins TRBV5-6 to TRBJ2-3, with 12 bases fitting TRBD2. V lost 0 bases and J lost 1; bases outside the gene matches: 6. Germline CDR1 reads SGHDT; CDR2 reads YYEEEE. The CDR3 length is 18 residues. The CDR3 DNA sequence: TGTGCCAGCAGCTTGGAGCTAGCGGGGGGGAGGGGCACAGATACGCAGTATTTT. Encoded protein: CASSLELAGGRGTDTQYF.

This clone was recorded only once. The chain couples TRBV27 to TRBJ1-5; 8 bases agree with TRBD1. After removal of 2 bases from V and 6 bases from J, the junction contained 9 bases not matched to a gene. Germline V lookup: CDR1 MNHEY, CDR2 SMNVEV (reference sequence). The CDR3 extends over 16 amino acids. This chain's CDR3 is CASSLIGQGSSQPQHF. The CDR3 DNA follows: TGTGCCAGCAGTTTAATCGGACAGGGTAGTTCTCAGCCCCAGCATTTT.

This clone has a handful of counts. CDR3 nucleotides: TGTGCCTGGAGCCCCGGACAGGGGAATCAGCCCCAGCATTTT. As protein: CAWSPGQGNQPQHF. V is TRBV30 and J is TRBJ1-5; TRBD1 agrees at 9 bases. CDR3 size: 14 residues. The V and J ends lost 3 bases and 4 bases, in that order; junction bases with no gene match: 4. The germline CDR1 and CDR2 sequences are GTSNPN and SVGIG (reference sequence).

This clone was counted a single time. This rearrangement joins TRBV19 to TRBJ2-3, with D possibly matching TRBD1 (5 bases). CDR3 size: 16 residues. V lost 3 bases, J lost 3 bases, and 16 bases lay in between. Germline V CDR1 and CDR2: LNHDA, SQIVND (reference sequence). The DNA for the CDR3 is TGTGCCAGTAGTATCCGTGGAAGGGGCCGGACAGATACGCAGTATTTT. Encoded protein: CASSIRGRGRTDTQYF.

The J gene is TRBJ1-2, the V gene TRBV7-9, with no clear D. This CDR3 contains 13 residues. V was pared by 1 base and J by 6 bases, with 9 bases between. Per germline, CDR1 SEHNR and CDR2 FQNEAQ (reference sequence). The CDR3 sequence: CASSLGQYDGYTF. DNA for the CDR3: TGTGCCAGCAGCTTAGGGCAGTACGATGGCTACACCTTC.

The chain carries TRBV9 and TRBJ2-3, with 12 bases matching TRBD2. The CDR3 totals 18 residues. V was clipped by 6 bases and J by 2 bases; unmatched bases: 13. CDR1 is SGDLS, CDR2 YYNGEE, per germline. In DNA form, the CDR3 reads TGTGCCAGCAACGATCTGCTAGCGGGGGGGCTCGACACAGATACGCAGTATTTT. This sequence encodes CASNDLLAGGLDTDTQYF.

This clone occurred many times. CDR3 DNA sequence: TGTGCCAGCAGTGCCAGGGACAGGGTGGGCACTGAAGCTTTCTTT. This gives the protein CASSARDRVGTEAFF. This chain links TRBV6-5 with TRBJ1-1, with 9 bases identical to TRBD1. The CDR3 is 15 residues long. Germline CDR1 is MNHEY and CDR2 is SVGAGI. V shed 5 bases, J shed 4 bases, and the junction held 8 bases outside the gene matches.

V is TRBV5-6 and J is TRBJ1-4, with a tentative D call TRBD1 (5 bases). Germline values: CDR1 SGHDT, CDR2 YYEEEE. This CDR3 has 15 amino acids. Trimming took off 0 bases at V and 5 bases at J, with 11 bases between the two ends. In DNA, the CDR3 is TGTGCCAGCAGCTTGGGGGGCGGAATAAATGAAAAACTGTTTTTT. It specifies CASSLGGGINEKLFF.

The rearrangement uses TRBV10-2 and TRBJ2-7; 7 bases align to TRBD1. The trim removed 5 bases at V and 1 base at J, leaving 8 bases unmatched. This CDR3 is built from 15 residues. Germline V lookup: CDR1 WSHSY, CDR2 SAAADI. CDR3 loop: CASSPFRTGSYEQYF. CDR3 DNA sequence: TGCGCCAGCAGTCCCTTTAGGACAGGTTCCTACGAGCAGTACTTC.